The clone carrying this T cell receptor beta chain was counted between two and nine times. The data were obtained in a study of regulatory T cells in long-lasting Graves disease. For TCR beta, libraries came from iRepertoire HTBI primers and Arm-PCR of CDR3 regions. TCRdb reanalysed the multiplex PCR reads using MiXCR and keeps one entry per CDR3 protein. The sample includes under 450,000 distinct CDR3 sequences, 12% of them seen just once. The time point here: newly diagnosed GD, antithyroid drugs for less than 3 months. PBMCs provided the RNA from which the TCR library was made. Trimming removed 5 bases at V and 7 bases at J, with 24 bases between. Germline loops: CDR1 LNHDA, CDR2 SQIVND (reference sequence). This CDR3 spans 16 amino acids. These data were also filed under a second study, of T cells in Graves' hyperthyroidism and ophthalmopathy. That report notes: The study used the HTBI primer set for a first-round RT-PCR of the TCR CDR3.

V is TRBV19 and J is TRBJ2-7; possible D gene TRBD1, 6 bases. The clonotype comes from a young woman with Graves disease. This specimen consisted of peripheral blood mononuclear cells (PBMCs), obtained at new diagnosis, from a patient treated with antithyroid drugs. CDR3 protein: CASSRTTGTKPMEQYV. The CDR3 DNA follows: TGTGCCAGTAGTCGGACAACCGGGACAAAGCCTATGGAGCAGTACGTC.